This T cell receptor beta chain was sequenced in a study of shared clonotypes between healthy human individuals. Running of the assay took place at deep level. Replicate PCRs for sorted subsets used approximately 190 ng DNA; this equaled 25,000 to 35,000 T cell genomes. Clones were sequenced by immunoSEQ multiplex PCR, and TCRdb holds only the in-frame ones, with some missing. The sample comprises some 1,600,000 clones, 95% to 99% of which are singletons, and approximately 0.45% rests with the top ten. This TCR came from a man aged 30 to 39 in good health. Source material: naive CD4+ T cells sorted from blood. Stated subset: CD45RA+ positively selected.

Written as DNA, the CDR3 is TGCGCCAGCAATACCGGGACGACAGATACGCAGTATTTT. This translates into CASNTGTTDTQYF. The J gene is TRBJ2-3, the V gene TRBV5-1, with D perhaps TRBD1 or TRBD2 (5 bases each). Per the germline V gene, CDR1 is SGHRS and CDR2 is YFSETQ. The V gene lost 6 bases and the J gene lost 3 bases, with 11 bases spanning the gap. The CDR3 is 13 amino acids.